The 26 T cell receptor beta chains below come from one sample, sequenced in a study of cytomegalovirus exposure and HLA in healthy donors. The PCR had 60 Vbeta and 13 Jbeta primers. The method was immunoSEQ multiplex PCR; TCRdb's version includes in-frame clones alone and lacks a portion of them. Of around 50,000 clones detected, about 70% appear once; the ten largest clones hold under 25%. Sequencing was carried out using PBMCs. Source of these receptors: a woman in her 50s in good health and CMV-seropositive.

This chain links TRBV19 with TRBJ1-5, with a tentative D call TRBD1 (6 bases). V was shortened by 8 bases and J by 4 bases, with 15 bases between the two germline ends. The CDR3 extends over 14 amino acids. Germline V gene sequence: CDR1 LNHDA, CDR2 SQIVND (reference sequence). The CDR3 coding sequence is TGTGCCAGTTTCTCGGGACACCTTAATCAGCCCCAGCATTTT. As protein: CASFSGHLNQPQHF.

V is TRBV5-4 and J is TRBJ2-1; 12 nucleotides match TRBD2. The CDR3 consists of 18 residues. V lost 0 bases to trimming and J lost 2 bases; unmatched junction nucleotides: 6. From germline, CDR1 is SGHNT and CDR2 YYREEE (reference sequence). The CDR3 bases are TGTGCCAGCAGCTTGGGACTAGCGGGGGCCACACCCTACAATGAGCAGTTCTTC. This encodes CASSLGLAGATPYNEQFF.

The V call is TRBV19, the J call TRBJ2-2, with 7 bases matching TRBD1. CDR1 is LNHDA and CDR2 is SQIVND in the germline V gene (reference sequence). V shed 7 bases, J shed 0 bases, and the junction held 11 bases outside the gene matches. This CDR3 contains 17 residues. The CDR3 reads CASKSQGQATNTGELFF. The CDR3 DNA sequence: TGTGCCAGTAAGAGTCAAGGACAGGCTACGAACACCGGGGAGCTGTTTTTT.

This clone was counted a few times. V and J are TRBV2 and TRBJ2-7, with 7 bases lining up with TRBD1. CDR1 is SNHLY and CDR2 is FYNNEI in the germline V gene. The CDR3 runs to 15 residues. Trimming at V came to 6 bases and at J to 5 bases, leaving 13 bases not matched to a gene. The DNA of the CDR3 is TGTGCCAGCAGGGTCGAGCCTGGGACAGTCAACGAGCAGTACTTC. Encoded protein: CASRVEPGTVNEQYF.

The chain couples TRBV7-6 to TRBJ2-7, with a weak D call TRBD2 (7 bases). Trimming pared 5 bases from V and 3 bases from J, leaving 20 bases between. Germline CDR1 and CDR2: SGHVS and FNYEAQ. The CDR3 contains 16 residues. The DNA for the CDR3 is TGTGCCAGCAGCACCATAGGGGGGGGCGGGTACTACGAGCAGTACTTC. Its translation is CASSTIGGGGYYEQYF.

This chain joins TRBV15 and TRBJ2-3; TRBD1 matches 9 bases. V lost 1 base and J lost 1; bases outside the gene matches: 0. Germline assignment: CDR1 LNHNV and CDR2 YYDKDF (reference sequence). The CDR3 sequence is 15 residues long. CDR3 sequence: CATSRGTGGTDTQYF. As DNA, the CDR3 is TGTGCCACCAGCAGAGGGACAGGGGGCACAGATACGCAGTATTTT.

The chain recombines TRBV2 with TRBJ1-2; D possibly corresponds to TRBD1 (6 bases). Deletions cut 3 bases from V and 0 bases from J, with 14 bases between. CDR3 size: 16 residues. Germline V gene lookup returns CDR1 SNHLY and CDR2 FYNNEI. Here the CDR3 reads CASSDTHREANYGYTF. The CDR3, as DNA: TGTGCCAGCAGTGACACGCACAGGGAAGCTAACTATGGCTACACCTTC.

This clone was observed a handful of times. The genes are TRBV19 and TRBJ2-1, with TRBD2 identical over 8 bases. Germline CDR1 and CDR2: LNHDA and SQIVND (reference sequence). The CDR3 runs to 11 residues. The CDR3 coding sequence is TGTGAACGGGGGGGCCTGGTTGAGCAGTTCTTC. Translated: CERGGLVEQFF.

V is TRBV11-2 and J is TRBJ2-3; perhaps TRBD2 as D (6 bases). V was cut by 1 base and J by 5 bases, with 16 bases left in between. The CDR3 sequence is 16 residues long. The germline CDR1 and CDR2 sequences are SGHAT and FQNNGV. The CDR3 DNA follows: TGTGCCAGCAGCTTAGGGGGTGGACGGGGGAAAGATACGCAGTATTTT. Translating it yields CASSLGGGRGKDTQYF.

In this sample, this clone turned up a few times. The rearrangement links TRBV6-1 to TRBJ2-1; D is ambiguous. Trimming removed 7 bases at V and 7 bases at J, with 20 bases between. The CDR3 runs 15 residues. Germline loops: CDR1 MNHNS, CDR2 SASEGT. This CDR3 is CASTPWAESLNEQFF. In DNA form, the CDR3 reads TGTGCCAGCACCCCCTGGGCCGAAAGCTTAAATGAGCAGTTCTTC.

This clone turned up a few times. The chain couples TRBV10-3 to TRBJ1-5; D is perhaps TRBD1 (5 bases). Germline-derived CDR1 and CDR2 are ENHRY and SYGVKD. Trimming removed 10 bases at V and 3 bases at J, with 16 bases between. The CDR3 runs to 14 residues. CDR3 amino acids: CATGETGDNQPQHF. The CDR3 DNA follows: TGTGCCACCGGTGAAACAGGAGACAATCAGCCCCAGCATTTT.

This chain joins TRBV15 and TRBJ2-7; 8 bases agree with TRBD1. Germline-derived CDR1 and CDR2 are LNHNV and YYDKDF (reference sequence). Unmatched junction bases numbered 9, after V lost 5 bases and J lost 3 bases. CDR3 length: 15 residues. The CDR3 sequence: CATSHRQGRIYEQYF. The CDR3 coding sequence is TGTGCCACCAGCCACCGACAGGGGCGGATCTACGAGCAGTACTTC.

The chain recombines TRBV13 with TRBJ2-3, with 9 bases lining up with TRBD1. Looked up from germline, CDR1 is PRHDT and CDR2 is FYEKMQ (reference sequence). V shed 3 bases, J shed 5 bases, and the junction held 15 bases outside the gene matches. The CDR3 consists of 18 residues. CDR3 in amino acids: CASSFDPGTGSGGDTQYF. In DNA, the CDR3 is TGTGCCAGCAGCTTCGACCCCGGGACAGGGAGCGGCGGAGATACGCAGTATTTT.

The rearrangement joins TRBV11-1 to TRBJ1-1; tentatively, D is TRBD1 (6 bases). CDR1 and CDR2 (germline): SGHAT, FQDESV (reference sequence). The CDR3 covers 14 residues. V lost 6 bases and J lost 1, with 12 bases in between. In DNA form, the CDR3 reads TGTGCCAGCAGATTACGAGGGGGGAACACTGAAGCTTTCTTT. Translated, it gives CASRLRGGNTEAFF.

The V and J genes are TRBV5-4 and TRBJ2-7, with a possible D match to TRBD1 (6 bases). With 0 bases removed from V and 2 bases from J, the gap between germline ends came to 21 bases. Germline CDR1 reads SGHNT; CDR2 reads YYREEE (reference sequence). The CDR3 runs to 18 residues. Here the CDR3 DNA reads TGTGCCAGCAGCTTGGGGCTTTCGGATACAGGGATTCCCTACGAGCAGTACTTC. Protein: CASSLGLSDTGIPYEQYF.

The V gene is TRBV19, the J gene TRBJ2-3; 12 bases line up with TRBD2. Germline CDR1 and CDR2: LNHDA and SQIVND (reference sequence). After removal of 3 bases from V and 0 bases from J, the junction contained 4 bases not matched to a gene. This CDR3 comprises 17 residues. CDR3 in amino acids: CASSITSGGLSTDTQYF. The DNA for the CDR3 is TGTGCCAGTAGTATTACTAGCGGGGGGCTAAGCACAGATACGCAGTATTTT.

The rearrangement uses TRBV7-9 and TRBJ1-2, with a possible D match to TRBD1 (5 bases). Trimming cost V 4 bases and J 4 bases, with 13 bases left between them. This CDR3 has 14 amino acids. Germline CDR1 SEHNR, CDR2 FQNEAQ (reference sequence). The CDR3 loop is CASSSRQSSYGYTF. CDR3 nucleotide sequence: TGTGCCAGCAGCTCTAGACAGAGTTCCTATGGCTACACCTTC.

The chain combines TRBV6-6 with TRBJ1-3; D is unresolved. Germline V gene lookup returns CDR1 MNHNY and CDR2 SVGAGI (reference sequence). The V gene lost 2 bases and the J gene lost 2 bases, with 13 bases spanning the gap. There are 16 residues in the CDR3. The CDR3 DNA reads as TGTGCCAGCAGTTACGGGCGGACCGGGGCTGGAAACACCATATATTTT. Amino acid sequence: CASSYGRTGAGNTIYF.

The rearrangement joins TRBV5-1 to TRBJ1-1; TRBD1 aligns across 8 bases. This CDR3 is built from 15 residues. Trimming took 3 bases from V and 1 from J; bases not matched to a gene: 5. Germline V gene data show CDR1 as SGHRS and CDR2 as YFSETQ. CDR3 residues: CASSSTGVRNTEAFF. The CDR3, as DNA: TGCGCCAGCAGCTCGACAGGGGTGAGGAACACTGAAGCTTTCTTT.

The chain links TRBV2 to TRBJ2-5, with no clear D. Germline-derived CDR1 and CDR2 are SNHLY and FYNNEI. This CDR3 has 13 amino acids. Between the trimmed V and J ends, which lost 8 bases and 4 bases, there was a span of 14 bases. The CDR3 nucleotides are TGTGCCAGCCCCGAAAAGAAGAGAGAGACCCAGTACTTC. This sequence encodes CASPEKKRETQYF. Together with reference TRBV2 and TRBJ2-5, the CDR3 gives the full variable domain: EPEVTQTPSHQVTQMGQEVILRCVPISNHLYFYWYRQILGQKVEFLVSFYNNEISEKSEIFDDQFSVERPDGSNFTLKIRSTKLEDSAMYFCASPEKKRETQYFGPGTRLLVL.

This chain links TRBV9 with TRBJ1-6; a possible D gene is TRBD1 (5 bases). Per the germline V gene, CDR1 is SGDLS and CDR2 is YYNGEE. The CDR3 is made up of 15 amino acids. Trimming removed 3 bases at V and 10 bases at J, with 17 bases between. CDR3 sequence (DNA): TGTGCCAGCAGCGCCAAACCAGGGCAGCAGTCACCCCTCCACTTT. Residues: CASSAKPGQQSPLHF.

This clone was counted only a few times. The V gene is TRBV7-3, the J gene TRBJ2-3; 11 bases are a match to TRBD2. J was trimmed by 7 bases and V by 2 bases; bases with no gene match: 5. From germline, CDR1 is SGHTA and CDR2 FQGTGA. This CDR3 is built from 15 residues. CDR3 in DNA: TGTGCCAGCAGCTTAGGTACTAGCGGGAGTTATACGCAGTATTTT. Encoded protein: CASSLGTSGSYTQYF.

The V gene is TRBV11-2, the J gene TRBJ2-1, with 8 bases aligning to TRBD2. This CDR3 has 14 amino acids. The germline CDR1 and CDR2 sequences are SGHAT and FQNNGV. V shed 5 bases and J 5 bases; nucleotides not matched to a gene: 5. The CDR3 bases are TGTGCCAGCAGCATTATTAGCGGGAACAATGAGCAGTTCTTC. Residues: CASSIISGNNEQFF.

The chain recombines TRBV13 with TRBJ1-2, with D possibly being TRBD1 (6 bases). Germline CDR1 PRHDT, CDR2 FYEKMQ (reference sequence). Trimming left V 5 bases short and J 1 base short, with 11 bases between. This CDR3 has 14 residues. CDR3 DNA sequence: TGTGCCAGCAGCGAAGAGGGGGTTAACTATGGCTACACCTTC. Protein sequence: CASSEEGVNYGYTF. Full variable domain (missing parts from reference TRBV13 and TRBJ1-2): AAGVIQSPRHLIKEKRETATLKCYPIPRHDTVYWYQQGPGQDPQFLISFYEKMQSDKGSIPDRFSAQQFSDYHSELNMSSLELGDSALYFCASSEEGVNYGYTFGSGTRLTVV.

The V gene is TRBV18, the J gene TRBJ2-3; D is possibly TRBD2 (6 bases). Trimming left V 2 bases short and J 3 bases short, with 15 bases between. The CDR3 runs to 16 residues. Germline CDR1 is KGHSH and CDR2 is LQKENI. CDR3 in DNA: TGTGCCAGCTCACCATGGAGCGGGTGGGGGACAGATACGCAGTATTTT. Translating gives CASSPWSGWGTDTQYF.

This clone has just a few counts. The chain couples TRBV4-1 to TRBJ1-1, with D unclear. Germline CDR1 is MGHRA and CDR2 is YSYEKL. The germline V and J ends were trimmed by 0 bases and 5 bases, with 10 bases remaining between them. The CDR3 spans 14 residues. The CDR3 DNA reads as TGCGCCAGCAGCCAAGACACCGCGCCGACTGAAGCTTTCTTT. This codes for CASSQDTAPTEAFF.